The entry below describes one T cell receptor beta chain. Its antigen is currently unknown. Per germline, CDR1 KGHSH and CDR2 LQKENI. The CDR3 length is 15 residues. V shed 3 bases and J shed 4 bases, with 16 bases lying between them. Expressed TCRB transcripts were sequenced because the entire RNA isolate underwent reverse transcription. Assay used: immunoSEQ multiplex PCR; TCRdb lists only in-frame clones, some missing. Among about 740,000 clones, around 15% were seen once, and the ten largest hold around 0.022%. The sample comes from a study of beta chain features in type 1 diabetes. Overall study context: Cell yields, gender and age were similar in healthy donors and patients.

General study results and limits: TCRB CDR3s were moderately but significantly shorter in Type 1 diabetes patients in all four CD4+ subsets.

Sample: naive CD4+ T cells from blood. J is TRBJ2-7 and V is TRBV18; tentative D call: TRBD2 (7 bases). The TCR originated in a man aged 18 to 30 with type 1 diabetes. The CDR3 DNA follows: TGTGCCAGCTCACCCGCTTGGGGGGGCGTTTACGAGCAGTACTTC. It specifies CASSPAWGGVYEQYF.